Below are 19 T cell receptor beta chains sequenced from a single sample in a study of T cells after yellow fever vaccination. TCRdb redid the calling of the 5' RACE reads with MiXCR, one entry per CDR3 protein. Among 250,000 to 350,000 distinct CDR3 sequences, 7.5% to 9.5% were seen once, and the ten largest hold approximately 3.5%. This specimen was CD4+ T cells sorted from PBMCs, taken 5 days after the yellow fever booster vaccination. The receptor source for this set is a man between 18 and 35 years old who received the YFV17D yellow fever vaccine.

The V and J genes are TRBV9 and TRBJ2-1; possibly TRBD1 or TRBD2 for D (6 bases each). The CDR3 consists of 15 residues. Germline CDR1 SGDLS, CDR2 YYNGEE. Trimming cost V 3 bases and J 2 bases, with 12 bases left between them. CDR3 sequence (DNA): TGTGCCAGCAGCGAGGATGGGGGGCCCTACAATGAGCAGTTCTTC. It encodes CASSEDGGPYNEQFF.

This clonotype has a handful of counts. V is TRBV20-1 and J is TRBJ2-1; 8 positions match TRBD2. The CDR3 extends over 16 amino acids. V dropped 2 bases and J dropped 8; count of bases not matched to a gene: 14. In germline, CDR1 is DFQATT, CDR2 SNEGSKA (reference sequence). The CDR3 DNA reads as TGCAGTGCTAGACTAACAGCGGGGGCAATCCGGTATGAGCAGTTCTTC. Amino acid sequence: CSARLTAGAIRYEQFF.

In this sample, this clonotype turned up a few times. This sequence joins TRBV24-1 and TRBJ2-7; 9 bases agree with TRBD1. V was pared by 5 bases and J by 5 bases, with 6 bases of the junction left unmatched. The germline CDR1 and CDR2 sequences are KGHDR and SFDVKD. The CDR3 runs 14 residues. CDR3 sequence: CATSAKTGGDEQYV. In DNA form, the CDR3 reads TGTGCCACCAGTGCTAAGACAGGGGGAGACGAGCAGTACGTC.

The V call is TRBV6-5, the J call TRBJ1-1, with D unresolved. Germline CDR1 reads MNHEY; CDR2 reads SVGAGI. CDR3 size: 15 residues. Trimming removed 6 bases from V and 4 bases from J, with 18 bases in between. The CDR3 nucleotides read TGTGCCAGCAGACATCGGAGGGCCGGGGTCACTGAAGCTTTCTTT. This codes for CASRHRRAGVTEAFF.

The chain combines TRBV7-2 with TRBJ1-6, with 10 bases aligning to TRBD1. The CDR3 length is 16 residues. The V and J ends lost 4 bases and 4 bases, in that order; junction bases with no gene match: 4. Germline assignment: CDR1 SGHTA and CDR2 FQGNSA. CDR3 in amino acids: CASSSQGQGYNSPLHF. The CDR3 region has the DNA TGTGCCAGCAGCTCCCAGGGACAGGGGTATAATTCACCCCTCCACTTT. Variable domain in full (rest from reference TRBV7-2 and TRBJ1-6): GAGVSQSPSNKVTEKGKDVELRCDPISGHTALYWYRQSLGQGLEFLIYFQGNSAPDKSGLPSDRFSAERTGGSVSTLTIQRTQQEDSAVYLCASSSQGQGYNSPLHFGNGTRLTVT.

V and J are TRBV15 and TRBJ2-3; D is undetermined. CDR1 and CDR2 (germline): LNHNV, YYDKDF (reference sequence). CDR3 length: 12 amino acids. Deletions cut 1 base from V and 5 bases from J, with 4 bases between. As DNA, the CDR3 is TGTGCCACCAGCAGAGCCGGAGATACGCAGTATTTT. It translates to CATSRAGDTQYF.

The chain recombines TRBV12-3 or TRBV12-4 with TRBJ2-7, with D perhaps assigned TRBD1 or TRBD2 (5 bases each). This CDR3 comprises 14 residues. Trimming stripped 6 bases from V and 0 bases from J, with 12 bases between. The chain's CDR3 is CASRPGTASYEQYF. Here the CDR3 DNA reads TGTGCCAGCAGACCCGGGACCGCCTCCTACGAGCAGTACTTC.

This chain links TRBV28 with TRBJ2-7, with TRBD2 matching over 9 bases. This CDR3 contains 14 residues. V dropped 6 bases and J dropped 0; count of bases not matched to a gene: 3. From germline, CDR1 is MDHEN and CDR2 SYDVKM. This CDR3 reads CASRSGGSSYEQYV. CDR3 in DNA: TGTGCCAGCAGGAGCGGGGGGAGCTCCTACGAGCAGTACGTC.

V gene TRBV7-2 combines with J gene TRBJ2-1; TRBD2 agrees at 8 bases. The CDR3 has 14 amino acids. With V trimmed by 0 bases and J by 12 bases, 7 bases remained unmatched. Germline V CDR1 and CDR2: SGHTA, FQGNSA. In DNA form, the CDR3 reads TGTGCCAGCAGCTTAGCGGGCACTAGCGGTGTGCAGTTCTTC. Translated, it gives CASSLAGTSGVQFF.

This clonotype came up a few times. The chain couples TRBV7-9 to TRBJ2-7; D is uncertain. This CDR3 comprises 13 residues. V was trimmed by 5 bases and J by 3 bases, leaving 11 bases between them. The germline CDR1 and CDR2 sequences are SEHNR and FQNEAQ (reference sequence). The CDR3: CASSRPGSYEQYV. DNA of the CDR3: TGTGCCAGCAGCCGTCCCGGCAGCTACGAGCAGTACGTC.

This clonotype has only a few counts. This chain uses TRBV6-6 with TRBJ2-2; TRBD1 matches 7 bases. CDR3 length: 11 amino acids. CDR1 and CDR2 from the germline V gene are MNHNY and SVGAGI (reference sequence). Trimming cost V 11 bases and J 10 bases; bases outside gene matches: 7. Written as DNA, the CDR3 is TGTGCCGCGAAGGGACAGCTGGAGCTGTTTTTT. Protein sequence: CAAKGQLELFF.

This clonotype came up a few times. The chain links TRBV5-1 to TRBJ2-7; 9 nucleotides line up with TRBD1. There are 15 residues in the CDR3. Germline CDR1 reads SGHRS; CDR2 reads YFSETQ. J lost 4 bases, V lost 3 bases, and 8 bases had no gene match. CDR3 residues: CASSSVTGGRYEQYF. The CDR3 DNA follows: TGCGCCAGCAGCTCAGTAACAGGGGGCAGGTACGAGCAGTACTTC. The entire variable domain, with the rest obtained from reference TRBV5-1 and TRBJ2-7, is as follows: KAGVTQTPRYLIKTRGQQVTLSCSPISGHRSVSWYQQTPGQGLQFLFEYFSETQRNKGNFPGRFSGRQFSNSRSEMNVSTLELGDSALYLCASSSVTGGRYEQYFGPGTRLTVT.

This clonotype turned up a few times. The CDR3 sequence is CASSLRGVHGYTF. The CDR3 DNA follows: TGCGCCAGCAGCTTGCGAGGAGTCCATGGCTACACCTTC. This rearrangement joins TRBV5-1 to TRBJ1-2; D remains ambiguous. The V end was cut by 1 base, the J end by 6 bases, with 10 bases between. The CDR3 is 13 residues long. Germline assignment: CDR1 SGHRS and CDR2 YFSETQ.

This clonotype was counted a few times. The V and J genes are TRBV5-6 and TRBJ1-1; TRBD1 agrees at 7 bases. V lost 7 bases and J lost 0; bases outside the gene matches: 6. Per the germline V gene, CDR1 is SGHDT and CDR2 is YYEEEE. The CDR3 consists of 14 residues. In DNA form, the CDR3 reads TGTGCCAGCCGGACAGGCTACATGAACACTGAAGCTTTCTTT. It encodes CASRTGYMNTEAFF.

The sample holds many counts of this clonotype. This chain links TRBV5-1 with TRBJ2-7; TRBD1 is a possible D gene (5 bases). The length of the CDR3 is 14 residues. Trimming shortened V by 3 bases and J by 5 bases, and 15 bases separated the two germline ends. Germline loops: CDR1 SGHRS, CDR2 YFSETQ. DNA of the CDR3: TGCGCCAGCAGCTCCGCAGGGATCTTGGACGAGCAGTACTTC. It encodes CASSSAGILDEQYF.

The chain couples TRBV24-1 to TRBJ1-4; D gene uncertain. Trimming cost V 1 base and J 0 bases, with 5 bases left between them. The CDR3 runs to 15 residues. The germline gives CDR1 KGHDR, CDR2 SFDVKD. In DNA form, the CDR3 reads TGTGCCACCAGTGATTTTCGAGCAACTAATGAAAAACTGTTTTTT. Protein: CATSDFRATNEKLFF.

This clonotype was observed a few times. The chain couples TRBV10-2 to TRBJ1-5; 7 bases line up with TRBD1. This CDR3 has 13 amino acids. V was pared by 7 bases and J by 3 bases, with 3 bases of the junction left unmatched. Germline V gene data show CDR1 as WSHSY and CDR2 as SAAADI. CDR3 nucleotides: TGCGCCAGCAAGACAGGGTTCAATCAGCCCCAGCATTTT. Its protein is CASKTGFNQPQHF.

This clonotype was seen a few times. The CDR3 is CASSWGQGSSTNEKLFF. As DNA, the CDR3 is TGCGCCAGCAGCTGGGGACAGGGGAGCTCGACTAATGAAAAACTGTTTTTT. The rearrangement uses TRBV5-1 and TRBJ1-4; 10 bases align to TRBD1. The CDR3 runs 17 residues. Germline CDR1 SGHRS, CDR2 YFSETQ. V gave up 3 bases and J gave up 2 bases; unmatched junction bases: 7.

This clonotype was seen a few times. This chain connects TRBV4-2 to TRBJ1-4, with a possible D match to TRBD1 (5 bases). Per germline, CDR1 LGHNA and CDR2 YNFKEQ. V lost 3 bases and J lost 3, with 11 bases in between. The CDR3 totals 15 residues. As DNA, the CDR3 is TGTGCCAGCAGCCACTGGGGGGGTTCTAATGAAAAACTGTTTTTT. Its translation: CASSHWGGSNEKLFF.